These T cell receptor beta chains were read from a single sample in a study of OX40 agonist ivuxolimab in advanced cancers. Measured with immunoSEQ multiplex PCR; TCRdb has only the in-frame clones, and not every one. Among 25,000 to 30,000 clones listed, roughly 90% were seen once. The sample was CD4+ or CD8+ T cells sorted from blood, taken in a trial of the OX40 agonist ivuxolimab. The receptors derive from an adult with an advanced solid tumor such as melanoma, head and neck, liver or kidney cancer. Each CDR3 is given with its conserved first and last residue. The order of the fields is J gene, V gene, CDR3 protein.

TRBJ1-6 TRBV7-9 CASSPPQADSPLHF
TRBJ2-1 TRBV5-6 CASSSSKGSQSYNEQFF
TRBJ2-3 TRBV27 CASSPPPGDTQYF
TRBJ2-2 TRBV10-3 CAITRTGPTGELFF
TRBJ2-7 TRBV6-1 CASRQARDIAYEQYF
TRBJ1-3 TRBV7-8 CASSPLVGFNSGNTIYF
TRBJ2-5 TRBV6-6 CASSYSSDRGIETQYF
TRBJ2-1 TRBV7-8 CASSRRQTGLAEHYNEQFF
TRBJ2-4 TRBV15 CATSAPRAKNIQYF
TRBJ1-6 TRBV30 CAWSGAPRDSPLHF
TRBJ2-5 TRBV9 CASTPDNKQETQYF
TRBJ2-7 TRBV29-1 CSVEGSDRGDSYEQYF
TRBJ2-5 TRBV5-1 CASSRRETQYF
TRBJ2-1 TRBV6-6 CASSYRSDEQFF
TRBJ2-1 TRBV19 CASSWTSGREYNEQFF
TRBJ2-3 TRBV4-1 CASSQAGRSTDTQYF
TRBJ2-3 TRBV20-1 CSAPGGTTQYF
TRBJ2-2 TRBV6-5 CASSYASGIYTGELFF
TRBJ1-1 TRBV27 CASSVGTQSEAFF
TRBJ2-4 TRBV6-6 CASSFRVTGENIQYF
TRBJ1-5 TRBV28 CASMVTVDSSNQPQHF
TRBJ2-7 TRBV18 CASSSDRGYEQYF
TRBJ2-7 TRBV10-3 CAISSRDRGLEQYF
TRBJ2-7 TRBV4-1 CASSQGGTSGRVCF
TRBJ1-4 TRBV28 CASSLIPGGATDEKLFF
TRBJ1-2 TRBV6-1 CASGKTGGHYGYTF
TRBJ1-5 TRBV19 CASSIWGQGNQPQHF